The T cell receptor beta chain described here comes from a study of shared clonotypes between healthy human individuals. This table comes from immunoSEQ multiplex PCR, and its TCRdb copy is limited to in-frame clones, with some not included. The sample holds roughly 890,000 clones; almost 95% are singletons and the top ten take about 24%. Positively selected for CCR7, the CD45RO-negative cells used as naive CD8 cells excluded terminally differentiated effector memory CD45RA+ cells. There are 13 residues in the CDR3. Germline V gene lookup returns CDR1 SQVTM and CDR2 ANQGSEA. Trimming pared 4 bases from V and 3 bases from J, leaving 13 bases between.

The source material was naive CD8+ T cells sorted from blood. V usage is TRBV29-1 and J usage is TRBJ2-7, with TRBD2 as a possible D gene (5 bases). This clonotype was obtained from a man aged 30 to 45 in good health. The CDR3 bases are TGCAGCGTTGTCCTAGCCGGTCGCTACGAGCAGTACTTC. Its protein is CSVVLAGRYEQYF.